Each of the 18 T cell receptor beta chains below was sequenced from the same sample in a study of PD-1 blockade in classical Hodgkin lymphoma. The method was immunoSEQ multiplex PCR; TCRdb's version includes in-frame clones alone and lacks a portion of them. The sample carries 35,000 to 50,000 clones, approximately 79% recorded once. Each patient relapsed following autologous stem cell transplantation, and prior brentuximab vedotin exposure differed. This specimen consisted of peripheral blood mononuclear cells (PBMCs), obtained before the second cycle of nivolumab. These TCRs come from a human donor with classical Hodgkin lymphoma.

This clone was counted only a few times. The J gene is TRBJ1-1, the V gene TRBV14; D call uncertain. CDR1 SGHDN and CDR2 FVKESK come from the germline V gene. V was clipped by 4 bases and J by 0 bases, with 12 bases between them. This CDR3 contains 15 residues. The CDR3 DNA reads TGTGCCAGCAGCCCCCACCGGGAATTGAACACTGAAGCTTTCTTT. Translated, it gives CASSPHRELNTEAFF. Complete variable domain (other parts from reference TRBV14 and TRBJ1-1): EAGVTQFPSHSVIEKGQTVTLRCDPISGHDNLYWYRRVMGKEIKFLLHFVKESKQDESGMPNNRFLAERTGGTYSTLKVQPAELEDSGVYFCASSPHRELNTEAFFGQGTRLTVV.

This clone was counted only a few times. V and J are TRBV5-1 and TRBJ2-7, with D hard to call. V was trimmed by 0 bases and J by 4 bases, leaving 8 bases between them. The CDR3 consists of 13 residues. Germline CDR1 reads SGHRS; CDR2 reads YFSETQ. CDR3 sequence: CASSLDGLYEQYF. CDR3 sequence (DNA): TGCGCCAGCAGCTTGGATGGGTTATACGAGCAGTACTTC.

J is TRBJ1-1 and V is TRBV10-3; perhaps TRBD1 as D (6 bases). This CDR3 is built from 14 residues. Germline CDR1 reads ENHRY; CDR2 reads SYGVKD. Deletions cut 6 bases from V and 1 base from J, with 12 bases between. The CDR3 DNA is TGTGCCATCAGGACACAGGGAGAGAACACTGAAGCTTTCTTT. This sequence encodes CAIRTQGENTEAFF.

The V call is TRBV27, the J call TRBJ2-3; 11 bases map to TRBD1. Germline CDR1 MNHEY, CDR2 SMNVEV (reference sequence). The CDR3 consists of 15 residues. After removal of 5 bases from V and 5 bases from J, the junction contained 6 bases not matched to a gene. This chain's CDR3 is CASSTPGQGEDTQYF. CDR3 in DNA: TGTGCCAGCAGTACACCGGGACAGGGGGAAGATACGCAGTATTTT.

DNA of the CDR3: TGTGCCAGCAGTAACCCAATCTTGGCGAGGGCCAATTACGAAAAACTGTTTTTT. It translates to CASSNPILARANYEKLFF. J is TRBJ1-4 and V is TRBV28; D uncertain. With 5 bases removed from V and 8 bases from J, the gap between germline ends came to 27 bases. CDR1 and CDR2 from the germline V gene are MDHEN and SYDVKM. This CDR3 has 18 amino acids.

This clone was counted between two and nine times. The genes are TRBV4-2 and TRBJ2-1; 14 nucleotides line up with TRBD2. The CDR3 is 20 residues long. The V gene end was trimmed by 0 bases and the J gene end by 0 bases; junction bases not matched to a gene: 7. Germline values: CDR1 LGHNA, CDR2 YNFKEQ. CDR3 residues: CASSQDGLAGGWSSYNEQFF. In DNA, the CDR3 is TGTGCCAGCAGCCAAGATGGACTAGCGGGGGGTTGGAGCTCCTACAATGAGCAGTTCTTC.

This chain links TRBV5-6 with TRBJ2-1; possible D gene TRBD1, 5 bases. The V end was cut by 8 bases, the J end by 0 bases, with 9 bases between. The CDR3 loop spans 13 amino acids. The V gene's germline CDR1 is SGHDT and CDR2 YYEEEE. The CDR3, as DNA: TGTGCCAGTTCCCAGGGCTCCTACAATGAGCAGTTCTTC. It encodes CASSQGSYNEQFF.

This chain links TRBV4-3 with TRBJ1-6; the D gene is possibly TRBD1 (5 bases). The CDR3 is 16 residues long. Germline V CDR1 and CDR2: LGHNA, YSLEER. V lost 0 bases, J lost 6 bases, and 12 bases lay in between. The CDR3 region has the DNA TGCGCCAGCAGCCAAGAAATCAGGGTTTTTAATTCACCCCTCCACTTT. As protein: CASSQEIRVFNSPLHF.

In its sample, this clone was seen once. DNA for the CDR3: TGCAGCGTTAACTCCGGAGGGTACAATGAGCAGTTCTTC. Translation gives CSVNSGGYNEQFF. This rearrangement joins TRBV29-1 to TRBJ2-1, with TRBD2 as a possible D gene (6 bases). Germline loops: CDR1 SQVTM, CDR2 ANQGSEA. V shed 5 bases and J shed 4 bases, with 12 bases lying between them. The CDR3 totals 13 residues.

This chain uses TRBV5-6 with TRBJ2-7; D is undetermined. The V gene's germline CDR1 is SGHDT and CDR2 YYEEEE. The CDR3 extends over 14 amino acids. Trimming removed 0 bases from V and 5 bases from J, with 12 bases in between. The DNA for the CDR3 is TGTGCCAGCAGCTTGGTCTACGGGTTGGACGAGCAGTACTTC. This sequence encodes CASSLVYGLDEQYF.

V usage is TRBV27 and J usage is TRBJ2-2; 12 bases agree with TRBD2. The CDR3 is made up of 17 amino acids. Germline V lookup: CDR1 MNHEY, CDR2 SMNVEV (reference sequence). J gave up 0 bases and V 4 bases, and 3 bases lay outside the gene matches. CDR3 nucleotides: TGTGCCAGCAGTTCTCGGACTAGCGGGGCGAACACCGGGGAGCTGTTTTTT. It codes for CASSSRTSGANTGELFF.

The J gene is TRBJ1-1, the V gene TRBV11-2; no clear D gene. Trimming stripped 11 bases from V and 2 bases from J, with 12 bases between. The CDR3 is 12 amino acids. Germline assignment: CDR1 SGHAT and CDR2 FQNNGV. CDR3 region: CAVRAINTEAFF. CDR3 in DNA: TGTGCCGTACGAGCCATAAACACTGAAGCTTTCTTT.

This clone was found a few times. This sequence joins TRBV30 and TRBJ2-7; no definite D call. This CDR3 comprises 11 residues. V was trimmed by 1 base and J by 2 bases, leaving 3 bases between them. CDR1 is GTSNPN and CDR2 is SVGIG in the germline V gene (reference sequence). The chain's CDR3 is CAWSETYEQYF. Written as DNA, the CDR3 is TGTGCCTGGAGTGAGACCTACGAGCAGTACTTC.

The CDR3 loop is CASSFRQGGSTDTQYF. In nucleotides, the CDR3 is TGTGCCAGCAGCTTCCGACAGGGTGGGAGCACAGATACGCAGTATTTT. This chain joins TRBV5-5 and TRBJ2-3; 7 bases agree with TRBD1. Trimming cost V 2 bases and J 0 bases; bases outside gene matches: 6. The CDR3 loop spans 16 amino acids. Germline CDR1 SGHKS, CDR2 YYEKEE (reference sequence).

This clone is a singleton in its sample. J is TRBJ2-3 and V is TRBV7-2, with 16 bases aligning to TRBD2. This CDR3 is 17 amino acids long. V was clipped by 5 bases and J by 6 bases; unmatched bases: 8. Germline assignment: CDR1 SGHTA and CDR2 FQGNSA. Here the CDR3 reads CASSPGTSGGAWDTQYF. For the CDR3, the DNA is TGTGCCAGCAGCCCTGGGACTAGCGGGGGGGCATGGGATACGCAGTATTTT.

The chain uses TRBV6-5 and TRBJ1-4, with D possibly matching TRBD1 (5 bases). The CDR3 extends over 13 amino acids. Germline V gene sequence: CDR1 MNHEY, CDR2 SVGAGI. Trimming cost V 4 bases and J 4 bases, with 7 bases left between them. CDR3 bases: TGTGCCAGCAGTTTAGGGGTTAATGAAAAACTGTTTTTT. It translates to CASSLGVNEKLFF.

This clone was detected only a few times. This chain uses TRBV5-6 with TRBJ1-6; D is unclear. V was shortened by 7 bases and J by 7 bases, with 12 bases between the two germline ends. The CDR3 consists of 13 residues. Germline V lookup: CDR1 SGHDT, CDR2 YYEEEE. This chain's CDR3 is CASLDRGNSPLHF. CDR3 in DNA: TGTGCCAGCCTGGATCGAGGGAATTCACCCCTCCACTTT. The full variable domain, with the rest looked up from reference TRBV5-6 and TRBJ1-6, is DAGVTQSPTHLIKTRGQQVTLRCSPKSGHDTVSWYQQALGQGPQFIFQYYEEEERQRGNFPDRFSGHQFPNYSSELNVNALLLGDSALYLCASLDRGNSPLHFGNGTRLTVT.

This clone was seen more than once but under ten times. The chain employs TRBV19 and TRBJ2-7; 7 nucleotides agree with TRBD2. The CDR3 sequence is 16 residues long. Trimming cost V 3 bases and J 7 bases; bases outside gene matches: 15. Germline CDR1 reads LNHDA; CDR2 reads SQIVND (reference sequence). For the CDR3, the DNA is TGTGCCAGTAGTATCCGCGCGGGAGCCCTAGGAAGGGAGCAGTACTTC. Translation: CASSIRAGALGREQYF.